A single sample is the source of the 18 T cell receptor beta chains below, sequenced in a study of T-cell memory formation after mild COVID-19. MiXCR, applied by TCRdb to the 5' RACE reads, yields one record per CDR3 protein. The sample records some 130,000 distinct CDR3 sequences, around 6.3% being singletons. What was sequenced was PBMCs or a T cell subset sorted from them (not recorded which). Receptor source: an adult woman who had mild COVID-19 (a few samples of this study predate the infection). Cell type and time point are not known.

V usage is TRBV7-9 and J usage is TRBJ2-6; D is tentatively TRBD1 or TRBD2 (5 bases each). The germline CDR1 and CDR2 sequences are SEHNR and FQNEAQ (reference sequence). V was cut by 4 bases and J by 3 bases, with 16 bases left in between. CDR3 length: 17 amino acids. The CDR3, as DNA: TGTGCCAGCAGCTCAATGGGACGACCGGATGGGGCCAACGTCCTGACTTTC. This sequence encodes CASSSMGRPDGANVLTF.

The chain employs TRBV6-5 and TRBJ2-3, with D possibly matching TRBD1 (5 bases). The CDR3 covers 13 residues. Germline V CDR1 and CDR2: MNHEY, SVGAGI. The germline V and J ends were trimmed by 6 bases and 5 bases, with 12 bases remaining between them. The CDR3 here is CASRPPGIDTQYF. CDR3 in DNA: TGTGCCAGCAGGCCTCCAGGGATAGATACGCAGTATTTT.

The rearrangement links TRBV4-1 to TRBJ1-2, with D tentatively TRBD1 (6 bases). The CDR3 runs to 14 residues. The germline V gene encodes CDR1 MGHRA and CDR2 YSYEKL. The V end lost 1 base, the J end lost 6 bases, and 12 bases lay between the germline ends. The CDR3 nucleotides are TGCGCCAGCAGCCAAGTGGAAACAGGGCATGGCTACACCTTC. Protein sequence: CASSQVETGHGYTF.

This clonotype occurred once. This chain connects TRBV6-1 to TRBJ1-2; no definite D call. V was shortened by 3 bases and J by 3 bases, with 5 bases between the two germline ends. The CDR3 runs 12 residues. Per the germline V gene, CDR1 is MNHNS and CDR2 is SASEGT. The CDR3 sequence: CASSDRYYGYTF. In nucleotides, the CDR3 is TGTGCCAGCAGTGACAGATACTATGGCTACACCTTC.

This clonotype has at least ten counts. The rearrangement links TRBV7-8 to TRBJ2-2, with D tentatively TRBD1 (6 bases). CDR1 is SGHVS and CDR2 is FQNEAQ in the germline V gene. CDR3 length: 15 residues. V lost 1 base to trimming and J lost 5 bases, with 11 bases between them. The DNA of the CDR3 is TGTGCCAGCAGCTTAGAAACAGGGCGGACCGGGGAGCTGTTTTTT. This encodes CASSLETGRTGELFF. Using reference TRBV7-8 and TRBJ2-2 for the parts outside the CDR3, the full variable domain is GAGVSQSPRYKVAKRGQDVALRCDPISGHVSLFWYQQALGQGPEFLTYFQNEAQLDKSGLPSDRFFAERPEGSVSTLKIQRTQQEDSAVYLCASSLETGRTGELFFGEGSRLTVL.

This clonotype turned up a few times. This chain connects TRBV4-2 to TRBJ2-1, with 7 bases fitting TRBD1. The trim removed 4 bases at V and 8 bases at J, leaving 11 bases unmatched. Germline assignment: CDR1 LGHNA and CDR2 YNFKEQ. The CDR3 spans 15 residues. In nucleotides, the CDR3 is TGTGCCAGCAGCCTCAACAGGGGTTCTTACGATGAGCAGTTCTTC. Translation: CASSLNRGSYDEQFF.

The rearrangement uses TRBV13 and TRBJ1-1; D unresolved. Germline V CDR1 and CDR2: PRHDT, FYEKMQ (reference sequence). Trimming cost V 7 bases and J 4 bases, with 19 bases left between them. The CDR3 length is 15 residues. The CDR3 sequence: CASTRIAEGGTEAFF. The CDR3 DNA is TGTGCCAGCACCCGGATCGCGGAGGGCGGCACTGAAGCTTTCTTT.

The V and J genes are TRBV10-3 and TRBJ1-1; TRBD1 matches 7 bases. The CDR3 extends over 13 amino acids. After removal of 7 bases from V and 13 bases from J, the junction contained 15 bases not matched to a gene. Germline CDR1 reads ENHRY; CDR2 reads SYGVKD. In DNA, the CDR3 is TGTGCCATCACCCATGACAGGGCGGAAAGTGGTTTCTTT. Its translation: CAITHDRAESGFF.

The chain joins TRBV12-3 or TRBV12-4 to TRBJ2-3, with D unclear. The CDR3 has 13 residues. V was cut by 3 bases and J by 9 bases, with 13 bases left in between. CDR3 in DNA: TGTGCCAGCAGTTTTGATCGTTTGGCCACGCAGTATTTT. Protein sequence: CASSFDRLATQYF.

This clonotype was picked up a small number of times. Written as DNA, the CDR3 is TGTGCCAGCTCACCTGGGACTAGCGCCAACGAGCAGTACTTC. Protein: CASSPGTSANEQYF. This chain uses TRBV18 with TRBJ2-7; 10 nucleotides agree with TRBD2. There are 14 residues in the CDR3. After removal of 3 bases from V and 5 bases from J, the junction contained 4 bases not matched to a gene. Germline CDR1 KGHSH, CDR2 LQKENI. The full variable domain, rest sourced from reference TRBV18 and TRBJ2-7, is NAGVMQNPRHLVRRRGQEARLRCSPMKGHSHVYWYRQLPEEGLKFMVYLQKENIIDESGMPKERFSAEFPKEGPSILRIQQVVRGDSAAYFCASSPGTSANEQYFGPGTRLTVT.

CDR3 nucleotide sequence: TGTGCCAGCAGTTTTAAGTTCGGCGAAAAACTGTTTTTT. As protein: CASSFKFGEKLFF. V and J are TRBV12-3 or TRBV12-4 and TRBJ1-4; no reliable D call. The V gene lost 3 bases and the J gene lost 8 bases, with 10 bases spanning the gap. This CDR3 comprises 13 residues.

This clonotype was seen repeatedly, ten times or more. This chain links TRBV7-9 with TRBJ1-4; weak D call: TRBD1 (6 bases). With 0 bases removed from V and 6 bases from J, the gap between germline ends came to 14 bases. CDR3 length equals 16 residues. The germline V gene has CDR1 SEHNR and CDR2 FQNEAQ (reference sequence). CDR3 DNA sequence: TGTGCCAGCAGCTTAGCGAACAGGGTAGTGTATGAAAAACTGTTTTTT. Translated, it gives CASSLANRVVYEKLFF.

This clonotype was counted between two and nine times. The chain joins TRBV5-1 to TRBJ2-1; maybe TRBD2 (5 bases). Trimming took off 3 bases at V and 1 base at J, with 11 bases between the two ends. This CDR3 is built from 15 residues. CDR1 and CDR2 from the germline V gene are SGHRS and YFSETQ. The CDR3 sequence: CASSSTSPSYNEQFF. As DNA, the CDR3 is TGCGCCAGCAGCTCAACTAGTCCTTCCTACAATGAGCAGTTCTTC.

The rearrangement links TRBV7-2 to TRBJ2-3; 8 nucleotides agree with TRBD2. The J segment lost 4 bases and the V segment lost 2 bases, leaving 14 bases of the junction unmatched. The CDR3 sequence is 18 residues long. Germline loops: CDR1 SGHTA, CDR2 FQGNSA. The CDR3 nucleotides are TGTGCCAGCAGCTTAAATCCGGGGGGGACTAGATTAGCAGATACGCAGTATTTT. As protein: CASSLNPGGTRLADTQYF.

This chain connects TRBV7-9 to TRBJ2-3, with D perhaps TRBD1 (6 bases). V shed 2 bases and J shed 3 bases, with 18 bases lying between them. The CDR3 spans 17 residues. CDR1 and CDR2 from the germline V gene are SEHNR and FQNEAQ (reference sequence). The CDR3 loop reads CASSLLTGPVRTDTQYF. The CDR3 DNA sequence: TGTGCCAGCAGCTTACTCACAGGGCCCGTGAGAACAGATACGCAGTATTTT.

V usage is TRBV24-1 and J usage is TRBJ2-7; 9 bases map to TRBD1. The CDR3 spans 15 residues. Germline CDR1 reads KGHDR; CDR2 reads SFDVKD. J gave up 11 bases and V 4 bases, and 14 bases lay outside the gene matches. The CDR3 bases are TGTGCCACCAGTGACCACGGGACAGGGAAGCGGACTGAGTACTTC. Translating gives CATSDHGTGKRTEYF.

The CDR3 is CASSALRGTESSYEQYF. CDR3 coding DNA: TGTGCCAGCAGCGCATTGAGAGGGACCGAGAGCTCCTACGAGCAGTACTTC. This chain joins TRBV7-8 and TRBJ2-7, with D perhaps TRBD1 or TRBD2 (5 bases each). The CDR3 contains 17 residues. The germline CDR1 and CDR2 sequences are SGHVS and FQNEAQ. The V gene lost 5 bases and the J gene lost 0 bases, with 20 bases spanning the gap.

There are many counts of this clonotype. CDR3 protein: CASSLTGTGNTEAFF. In DNA, the CDR3 is TGTGCCAGCAGTCTAACCGGGACGGGGAACACTGAAGCTTTCTTT. The V and J genes are TRBV5-5 and TRBJ1-1; a possible D gene is TRBD1 (5 bases). CDR1 is SGHKS and CDR2 is YYEKEE in the germline V gene (reference sequence). This CDR3 region has 15 residues. V was shortened by 5 bases and J by 1 base, with 15 bases between the two germline ends.